The 25 T cell receptor beta chains given below trace back to one sample, sequenced in a study of blood T cell repertoires in COVID-19 (dated by TCRdb to 2018 to 2020). To prepare the library, the immunoSEQ multiplex PCR assay was applied. What TCRdb holds here is the immuneACCESS table cut down to in-frame rearrangements. Part of the clones is not present; checked against another copy, under half of the missing clones reflect an unresolved V gene, and the others are unexplained. The sample table shows around 89,000 clones, and roughly 88% are seen once. The top ten clonotypes cover around 0.44% of the sample. The material sequenced was peripheral blood. The receptors stem from a man in his sixties with acute or convalescent COVID-19.

This chain links TRBV5-1 with TRBJ2-7; D is uncertain. This CDR3 comprises 14 residues. The germline CDR1 and CDR2 sequences are SGHRS and YFSETQ. Trimming stripped 4 bases from V and 5 bases from J, with 16 bases between. The CDR3 bases are TGCGCCAGCAGCCCCCGAGGCTCTAACCACGAGCAGTACTTC. Translation gives CASSPRGSNHEQYF.

This clone came up once. The CDR3 nucleotides are TGTGCCAGCAGCGCCCGGACAGGGGGGGGTCGGTATGGCTACACCTTC. Its protein is CASSARTGGGRYGYTF. The gene calls are TRBV9 and TRBJ1-2; 10 positions match TRBD1. V gave up 3 bases and J gave up 5 bases; unmatched junction bases: 10. Germline V gene lookup returns CDR1 SGDLS and CDR2 YYNGEE. The CDR3 runs 16 residues. Full variable domain (outside the CDR3, taken from reference TRBV9 and TRBJ1-2): DSGVTQTPKHLITATGQRVTLRCSPRSGDLSVYWYQQSLDQGLQFLIQYYNGEERAKGNILERFSAQQFPDLHSELNLSSLELGDSALYFCASSARTGGGRYGYTFGSGTRLTVV.

This clone was recorded only once. V is TRBV3-1 (or the pseudogene TRBV3-2) and J is TRBJ2-7; D not certain. V dropped 4 bases and J dropped 0 bases, with 16 bases sitting between them. The germline V gene has CDR1 LGHDT and CDR2 YNNKEL (reference sequence). The CDR3 contains 16 residues. CDR3 protein: CASSPPPAENSYEQYF. The CDR3 DNA follows: TGTGCCAGCAGCCCGCCCCCGGCGGAGAACTCCTACGAGCAGTACTTC.

The chain links TRBV11-2 to TRBJ1-4; D ambiguous. CDR1 is SGHAT, CDR2 FQNNGV, per germline. The CDR3 spans 14 residues. The V and J ends lost 5 bases and 8 bases respectively, with 15 bases between them. This CDR3 is CASSPDWGGEKLFF. The CDR3 DNA reads TGTGCCAGCAGCCCTGATTGGGGAGGGGAAAAACTGTTTTTT.

The chain has TRBV28 and TRBJ1-2, with D hard to call. The germline V and J ends were trimmed by 7 bases and 4 bases, with 13 bases remaining between them. The CDR3 is 13 amino acids. The germline V gene encodes CDR1 MDHEN and CDR2 SYDVKM. The CDR3 DNA is TGTGCCAGCAAATCAAACTTACTCTATGGCTACACCTTC. Translation: CASKSNLLYGYTF.

V gene TRBV7-9 combines with J gene TRBJ1-3, with D uncertain. Germline V gene lookup returns CDR1 SEHNR and CDR2 FQNEAQ (reference sequence). This CDR3 contains 14 residues. Trimming took off 2 bases at V and 2 bases at J, with 7 bases between the two ends. CDR3 loop: CASSLWRAGNTIYF. The DNA of the CDR3 is TGTGCCAGCAGCTTATGGAGGGCTGGAAACACCATATATTTT.

The CDR3 DNA sequence: TGTGCCTGGAGTCAAGAGCTACGAGGGTATGGCTACACCTTC. Protein product: CAWSQELRGYGYTF. The rearrangement links TRBV30 to TRBJ1-2; D uncertain. Trimming shortened V by 2 bases and J by 5 bases, and 15 bases separated the two germline ends. The CDR3 is 14 residues long. In germline, CDR1 is GTSNPN, CDR2 SVGIG (reference sequence).

This chain joins TRBV6-6 and TRBJ1-1; D unclear. This CDR3 contains 13 residues. Trimming cost V 2 bases and J 2 bases, with 6 bases left between them. The germline CDR1 and CDR2 sequences are MNHNY and SVGAGI (reference sequence). The CDR3 is CASSYVVNTEAFF. As DNA, the CDR3 is TGTGCCAGCAGTTACGTAGTAAACACTGAAGCTTTCTTT.

The gene calls are TRBV6-5 and TRBJ2-7; D is possibly TRBD1 (5 bases). The V end lost 0 bases, the J end lost 2 bases, and 11 bases lay between the germline ends. CDR3 length equals 15 residues. Germline CDR1 MNHEY, CDR2 SVGAGI. The CDR3 reads CASSYSRDSPYEQYF. CDR3 coding DNA: TGTGCCAGCAGTTACTCTAGAGACAGTCCCTACGAGCAGTACTTC.

The J gene is TRBJ2-7, the V gene TRBV30; tentative D call: TRBD2 (5 bases). CDR1 is GTSNPN and CDR2 is SVGIG in the germline V gene (reference sequence). This CDR3 is 17 amino acids long. V was shortened by 0 bases and J by 4 bases, with 22 bases between the two germline ends. The CDR3 is CAWSVPSLVGLRYEQYF. Here the CDR3 DNA reads TGTGCCTGGAGTGTACCAAGCCTAGTCGGACTCCGATACGAGCAGTACTTC.

V and J are TRBV6-1 and TRBJ1-1, with unresolved D. Deletions cut 1 base from V and 0 bases from J, with 3 bases between. Germline CDR1 reads MNHNS; CDR2 reads SASEGT. The CDR3 covers 13 residues. Here the CDR3 DNA reads TGTGCCAGCAGTGAAGTTATGAACACTGAAGCTTTCTTT. It encodes CASSEVMNTEAFF.

The V and J genes are TRBV9 and TRBJ2-2; D may be TRBD2 (6 bases). V was clipped by 4 bases and J by 1 base, with 14 bases between them. Germline CDR1 is SGDLS and CDR2 is YYNGEE. This CDR3 is built from 16 residues. The CDR3 sequence: CASSPLVSGNTGELFF. CDR3 in DNA: TGTGCCAGCAGCCCCCTCGTTAGCGGGAACACCGGGGAGCTGTTTTTT.

The V call is TRBV6-5, the J call TRBJ2-1; TRBD1 matches 7 bases. V shed 0 bases, J shed 6 bases, and the junction held 8 bases outside the gene matches. The CDR3 is 16 residues long. Germline CDR1 is MNHEY and CDR2 is SVGAGI. CDR3 coding DNA: TGTGCCAGCAGTTACTCGATAACGCAGGGGGTCAATGAGCAGTTCTTC. Its translation: CASSYSITQGVNEQFF.

This clone was observed a single time. CDR3 bases: TGTGCCAGCAAGCCCAGCGGGAAAGAGACCCAGTACTTC. It encodes CASKPSGKETQYF. The gene calls are TRBV3-1 (or the pseudogene TRBV3-2) and TRBJ2-5, with 7 positions matching TRBD2. This CDR3 has 13 amino acids. Per germline, CDR1 LGHDT and CDR2 YNNKEL (reference sequence). Losses at the gene ends were 7 bases for V and 3 bases for J; bases not matched to a gene: 5.

The chain combines TRBV7-8 with TRBJ2-6; 8 positions match TRBD1. Germline CDR1 reads SGHVS; CDR2 reads FQNEAQ. Trimming removed 5 bases from V and 4 bases from J; junction bases left unmatched: 7. This CDR3 has 16 residues. Here the CDR3 reads CASSRRQGNGANVLTF. The CDR3 DNA follows: TGTGCCAGCAGCAGGAGACAGGGGAACGGGGCCAACGTCCTGACTTTC.

The V and J genes are TRBV3-1 (or the pseudogene TRBV3-2) and TRBJ2-5; D ambiguous. Per the germline V gene, CDR1 is LGHDT and CDR2 is YNNKEL (reference sequence). The CDR3 has 17 amino acids. The germline V and J ends were trimmed by 4 bases and 0 bases, with 18 bases remaining between them. In nucleotides, the CDR3 is TGTGCCAGCAGCCTCCTGGCCCGGGTTTGGTACCAAGAGACCCAGTACTTC. This gives the protein CASSLLARVWYQETQYF.

This clone was picked up a small number of times. The chain couples TRBV24-1 to TRBJ2-7; TRBD2 aligns across 11 bases. CDR1 and CDR2 (germline): KGHDR, SFDVKD. With 4 bases clipped from V and 3 bases from J, the junction kept 4 bases outside the gene matches. There are 15 residues in the CDR3. CDR3: CATSENSGRVYEQYF. CDR3 DNA sequence: TGTGCCACCAGTGAGAATAGCGGGAGGGTCTACGAGCAGTACTTC.

The CDR3 bases are TGTGCCAGCAGTTACTCAGGAGGGCTTGACTATGGCTACACCTTC. Residues: CASSYSGGLDYGYTF. The gene calls are TRBV6-5 and TRBJ1-2, with D unresolved. This CDR3 is 15 amino acids long. Germline CDR1 is MNHEY and CDR2 is SVGAGI. V lost 0 bases and J 3 bases, leaving 11 bases between the germline ends.

DNA for the CDR3: TGTGCCAGCAGCCCGGGGACAGGGGGCGCAGAGACCCAGTACTTC. It codes for CASSPGTGGAETQYF. The genes are TRBV5-6 and TRBJ2-5; TRBD1 agrees at 12 bases. There are 15 residues in the CDR3. Trimming at V came to 4 bases and at J to 4 bases, leaving 5 bases not matched to a gene. Germline CDR1 is SGHDT and CDR2 is YYEEEE.

This clone was observed a single time. This rearrangement joins TRBV5-1 to TRBJ2-3, with TRBD2 matching over 13 bases. Germline values: CDR1 SGHRS, CDR2 YFSETQ. This CDR3 region has 17 residues. The V gene end was trimmed by 1 base and the J gene end by 1 base; junction bases not matched to a gene: 3. The CDR3 reads CASSLWTSGSGTDTQYF. DNA of the CDR3: TGCGCCAGCAGCTTGTGGACTAGCGGGAGTGGCACAGATACGCAGTATTTT.

The CDR3 is CSASILAGDSNEQFF. Here the CDR3 DNA reads TGCAGTGCTAGTATTCTAGCGGGAGATTCGAATGAGCAGTTCTTC. The chain links TRBV20-1 to TRBJ2-1; the match to TRBD2 covers 10 bases. This CDR3 is built from 15 residues. Germline lookup yields CDR1 DFQATT and CDR2 SNEGSKA (reference sequence). Trimming took 3 bases from V and 7 from J; bases not matched to a gene: 9.

This chain uses TRBV5-1 with TRBJ1-4; D is possibly TRBD1 (6 bases). The CDR3 runs 15 residues. V was cut by 4 bases and J by 7 bases, with 17 bases left in between. Germline values: CDR1 SGHRS, CDR2 YFSETQ. CDR3 in DNA: TGCGCCAGCAGCAGGGGGACCTCCTACGGTGAAAAACTGTTTTTT. It codes for CASSRGTSYGEKLFF.

This clone has a single count. The chain uses TRBV5-6 and TRBJ2-3, with TRBD1 matching over 11 bases. Germline V lookup: CDR1 SGHDT, CDR2 YYEEEE. Germline trimming cut 4 bases from V and 3 bases from J; bases unmatched to any gene: 7. The CDR3 sequence is 16 residues long. The CDR3 is CASSLGQGARTDTQYF. The CDR3 nucleotides are TGTGCCAGCAGCCTCGGACAGGGGGCGCGGACAGATACGCAGTATTTT.

On this clone itself: No DNA is shown, since the ends of the CDR3 on it are uncertain; the CDR3 is the one TCRdb lists. V is TRBV21-1 and J is TRBJ2-1; TRBD2 is the table's D call and was not checked against the DNA. TRBV21-1 is marked as a pseudogene. The CDR3 has 15 residues if both end residues are counted. This CDR3 reads CASSKVAGGINEQFF.

The count of this clone is one. The junction differs from germline at one of its ends, possibly a read error. This rearrangement joins TRBV4-2 to TRBJ2-7; 7 bases are shared with TRBD2. Germline values: CDR1 LGHNA, CDR2 YNFKEQ. The CDR3 is made up of 15 amino acids. The CDR3 region is CASSQGLSGDYEQDF. The CDR3 nucleotides are TGTGCCAGCAGCCAAGGACTAAGCGGGGACTACGAGCAGGACTTC.